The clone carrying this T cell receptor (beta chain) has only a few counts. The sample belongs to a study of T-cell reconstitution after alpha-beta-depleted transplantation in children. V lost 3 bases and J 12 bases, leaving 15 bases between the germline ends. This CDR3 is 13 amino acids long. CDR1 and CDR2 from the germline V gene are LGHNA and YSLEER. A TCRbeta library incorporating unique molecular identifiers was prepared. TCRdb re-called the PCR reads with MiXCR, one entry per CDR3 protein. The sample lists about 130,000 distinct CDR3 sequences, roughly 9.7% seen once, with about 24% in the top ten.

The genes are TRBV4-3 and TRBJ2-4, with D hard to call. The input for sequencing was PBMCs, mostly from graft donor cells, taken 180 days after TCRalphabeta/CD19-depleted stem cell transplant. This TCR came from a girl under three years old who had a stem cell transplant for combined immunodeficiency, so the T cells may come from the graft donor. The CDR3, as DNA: TGCGCCAGCAGCCACTCCCCTCAGAGAAATCAGTACTTC. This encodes CASSHSPQRNQYF.